The 11 T cell receptor beta chains below all came from one sample that was sequenced in a study of blood T cell repertoires in COVID-19. Produced via immunoSEQ multiplex PCR; TCRdb's table is partial and in-frame only. The table has over 20,000 clones, 91% seen once; the top ten hold around 7%. The source material was peripheral blood. These receptors originate from a man aged 70 or older with active COVID-19.

The CDR3 sequence is CASSQEFGTNTGELFF. The CDR3 region has the DNA TGCGCCAGCAGCCAAGAGTTTGGGACTAACACCGGGGAGCTGTTTTTT. The V call is TRBV4-3, the J call TRBJ2-2, with a weak D call TRBD2 (6 bases). V was trimmed by 0 bases and J by 2 bases, leaving 10 bases between them. The CDR3 has 16 residues. The germline gives CDR1 LGHNA, CDR2 YSLEER.

The genes are TRBV5-4 and TRBJ2-7; TRBD1 aligns across 10 bases. V trimming: 4 bases; J trimming: 6 bases; junction bases outside the gene matches: 10. The CDR3 covers 15 residues. Germline values: CDR1 SGHNT, CDR2 YYREEE (reference sequence). The DNA for the CDR3 is TGTGCCAGCAGCGGACCGGGACAGGGGATCTCCGAGCAGTACTTC. Residues: CASSGPGQGISEQYF.

This clone was picked up one time. The chain links TRBV7-2 to TRBJ2-7; no clear D. Germline V gene sequence: CDR1 SGHTA, CDR2 FQGNSA. The CDR3 spans 12 residues. Trimming left V 2 bases short and J 6 bases short, with 8 bases between. The CDR3: CASSLMSSEQYF. DNA of the CDR3: TGTGCCAGCAGCTTAATGAGCTCCGAGCAGTACTTC.

The chain combines TRBV6-4 with TRBJ2-3; tentatively, D is TRBD2 (6 bases). The CDR3 length is 15 residues. Germline CDR1 is MRHNA and CDR2 is SNTAGT. The V and J ends lost 4 bases and 2 bases respectively, with 13 bases between them. CDR3 sequence reads: CASSVGGIHTDTQYF. CDR3 coding DNA: TGTGCCAGCAGTGTGGGCGGGATTCACACAGATACGCAGTATTTT.

The V gene is TRBV4-3, the J gene TRBJ1-4; no firm D call. Trimming shortened V by 1 base and J by 10 bases, and 13 bases separated the two germline ends. This CDR3 spans 14 amino acids. Germline V gene lookup returns CDR1 LGHNA and CDR2 YSLEER. CDR3 DNA sequence: TGCGCCAGCAGCCAAGCCCGAGCCCGGGGAAAACTGTTTTTT. This translates into CASSQARARGKLFF.

The rearrangement links TRBV6-5 to TRBJ2-3; the match to TRBD2 covers 8 bases. Germline lookup yields CDR1 MNHEY and CDR2 SVGAGI. The junction had 5 bases not matched to a gene; V was cut back by 5 bases and J by 4 bases. CDR3 length: 14 residues. CDR3 loop: CASSQSGGADTQYF. The DNA for the CDR3 is TGTGCCAGCAGTCAGAGCGGGGGTGCAGATACGCAGTATTTT.

This clone was detected once. This rearrangement joins TRBV9 to TRBJ2-3; 7 bases agree with TRBD2. This CDR3 region has 18 residues. The J segment lost 1 base and the V segment lost 1 base, leaving 12 bases of the junction unmatched. In germline, CDR1 is SGDLS, CDR2 YYNGEE. CDR3 loop: CASSVTPGGGSGTDTQYF. The CDR3 region has the DNA TGTGCCAGCAGCGTAACCCCCGGGGGAGGGTCAGGCACAGATACGCAGTATTTT. Looking up the rest from reference TRBV9 and TRBJ2-3 gives the full variable domain: DSGVTQTPKHLITATGQRVTLRCSPRSGDLSVYWYQQSLDQGLQFLIQYYNGEERAKGNILERFSAQQFPDLHSELNLSSLELGDSALYFCASSVTPGGGSGTDTQYFGPGTRLTVL.

The rearrangement links TRBV28 to TRBJ1-1, with TRBD1 identical over 10 bases. The CDR3 spans 17 residues. Trimming took 2 bases from V and 5 from J; bases not matched to a gene: 11. Germline values: CDR1 MDHEN, CDR2 SYDVKM. CDR3 in DNA: TGTGCCAGCAGTTTACCAACCGGGACAGGGGTGAGGACTGAAGCTTTCTTT. Its protein is CASSLPTGTGVRTEAFF.

V and J are TRBV12-2 and TRBJ2-3; the table's D call TRBD2 went unverified against the DNA. TRBV12-2 is tagged as a pseudogene. The CDR3 is made up of 14 amino acids. As DNA, the CDR3 is TGTGCAAGTCGCTTCTTAGCCGGGTCAGATACGCAGTATTTT. Translated, it gives CASRFLAGSDTQYF.

The V and J genes are TRBV7-2 and TRBJ2-5; TRBD1 matches 9 bases. The CDR3 runs to 15 residues. J was trimmed by 4 bases and V by 1 base; bases with no gene match: 4. Germline CDR1 SGHTA, CDR2 FQGNSA. Written as DNA, the CDR3 is TGTGCCAGCAGCTTAGGCCCACAGGGGGCAGAGACCCAGTACTTC. This codes for CASSLGPQGAETQYF.

This clone was observed a single time. The genes are TRBV29-1 and TRBJ2-7; TRBD1 matches 8 bases. The CDR3 runs to 13 residues. Trimming at V came to 0 bases and at J to 4 bases, leaving 2 bases not matched to a gene. Germline V gene data show CDR1 as SQVTM and CDR2 as ANQGSEA. In nucleotides, the CDR3 is TGCAGCGTTGAAGATGACAGGGGTTACGAGCAGTACTTC. Residues: CSVEDDRGYEQYF.